This T cell receptor beta chain was captured by sequencing in a study of T cell responses to AZD1222 COVID-19 vaccine. Sequenced by immunoSEQ multiplex PCR; TCRdb stores in-frame clones only, minus some. The data contain more than 100,000 clones, around 92% of them singletons. Whole-study findings and limits: Only six or seven AZD1222 recipients tested seropositive at baseline.

The CDR3 extends over 15 amino acids. Trimming pared 2 bases from V and 0 bases from J, leaving 8 bases between. The germline V gene has CDR1 MGHRA and CDR2 YSYEKL. For this clone: Its antigen is undetermined.

This clonotype was obtained from an adult who received the AZD1222 COVID-19 vaccine. The J gene is TRBJ1-3, the V gene TRBV4-1; the D is unclear. The sequencing used peripheral blood, collected 28 days after the second AZD1222 dose. For the CDR3, the DNA is TGCGCCAGCAGCCAATCTGTGTTCTCTGGAAACACCATATATTTT. Protein product: CASSQSVFSGNTIYF.